This record concerns one T cell receptor (beta chain) sequence. The sample comes from a study of cytomegalovirus exposure and HLA in healthy donors. PCR was performed using 60 Vbeta and 13 Jbeta primers. The assay was immunoSEQ multiplex PCR, and TCRdb's table has in-frame clones only and misses some. The sample gives 55,000 to 75,000 clones, 70% to 75% of which show up once; about an eighth is in the top ten. V was clipped by 3 bases and J by 5 bases; unmatched bases: 5. This CDR3 has 14 amino acids. CDR1 is SGHDT, CDR2 YYEEEE, per germline. Sequenced input: PBMCs. The clonotype comes from a human donor in good health. The V call is TRBV5-6, the J call TRBJ2-5; TRBD1 matches at 9 bases. The CDR3 region is CASSSGQGGETQYF. In DNA form, the CDR3 reads TGTGCCAGCAGCTCGGGACAGGGTGGGGAGACCCAGTACTTC.